This T cell receptor (beta chain) was recorded in a study of T cells in Graves' hyperthyroidism and ophthalmopathy. Overall study findings and caveats: Ophthalmopathy prediction by the model preceded onset by a median roughly 6 months. Among thyroid clonotypes expanded above 0.001, most also appeared in blood.

Germline V gene sequence: CDR1 MNHNS, CDR2 SASEGT. CDR3 length equals 16 residues. The V gene lost 10 bases and the J gene lost 6 bases, with 22 bases spanning the gap. Graves' hyperthyroidism was deemed stable given no ophthalmopathy progression within 18 months. Newly diagnosed hyperthyroidism patients aged 18 to 65 years had disease lasting under 2 months. Regarding this clonotype: Its antigen is not known.

The CDR3 regions of TCR beta were amplified from RNA transcripts. The TCR CDR3 was amplified in a first-round RT-PCR using the HTBI primer set. TCRdb re-derived calls from the multiplex PCR reads in MiXCR, one entry per CDR3 protein. Among hundreds of thousands of distinct CDR3 sequences listed, approximately 40% were seen once. The sequencing input was blood. The chain uses TRBV6-1 and TRBJ1-6, with D possibly being TRBD1 (5 bases). The sequence derives from a man between 18 and 35 years old with Graves' hyperthyroidism. The CDR3 sequence is CAIRVSRGGGNSPLHF. CDR3 DNA sequence: TGTGCCATCAGGGTCAGCCGAGGTGGGGGTAATTCACCCCTCCACTTT.